Listed below are T cell receptor beta chains from one sample, sequenced in a study of Graves' ophthalmopathy and Graves' hyperthyroidism. TCRdb reanalysed the multiplex PCR reads using MiXCR and keeps one entry per CDR3 protein. The sample lists 57,000 or so distinct CDR3 sequences, around 50% occurring once. The sample comprised peripheral blood. The receptors shown here come from an adult woman with Graves' ophthalmopathy. Each CDR3 is given with its conserved first and last residue. D genes are given only for firm matches. A clone size is listed for some rows: how often the clone was seen (once, few, many), or a class if it is expanded.

j_call: TRBJ2-7
clone_size: many
v_call: TRBV7-9
d_call: -
cdr3_aa: CASSLEGLSSYEQYF
cdr3_nt: TGTGCCAGCAGCTTAGAAGGCCTGAGCTCCTACGAGCAGTACTTC

j_call: TRBJ2-2
clone_size: many
v_call: TRBV2
d_call: TRBD2
cdr3_aa: CASSLGASGGTGELFF
cdr3_nt: TGTGCCAGCAGTCTCGGTGCTAGCGGTGGCACCGGGGAGCTGTTTTTT

j_call: TRBJ2-5
clone_size: -
v_call: TRBV28
d_call: -
cdr3_aa: CASSLPRDIQETQYF
cdr3_nt: TGTGCCAGCAGTCTCCCTCGGGACATCCAAGAGACCCAGTACTTC

j_call: TRBJ2-5
clone_size: once
v_call: TRBV20-1
d_call: TRBD1
cdr3_aa: CSARDPTGAETQYF
cdr3_nt: TGCAGTGCTAGAGATCCTACAGGGGCAGAGACCCAGTACTTC

j_call: TRBJ2-5
clone_size: many
v_call: TRBV6-1
d_call: -
cdr3_aa: CASSEAAVELETQYF
cdr3_nt: TGTGCCAGCAGTGAAGCGGCCGTGGAATTGGAGACCCAGTACTTC

j_call: TRBJ2-2
clone_size: -
v_call: TRBV5-1
d_call: -
cdr3_aa: CAGSSDLAGTGELFF
cdr3_nt: TGTGCCGGCAGCTCTGACTTAGCTGGCACCGGGGAGCTGTTTTTT

j_call: TRBJ2-2
clone_size: many
v_call: TRBV4-1
d_call: -
cdr3_aa: CASSQDGTGELFF
cdr3_nt: TGCGCCAGCAGCCAAGACGGAACCGGGGAGCTGTTTTTT

j_call: TRBJ1-6
clone_size: once
v_call: TRBV30
d_call: -
cdr3_aa: CAWTKDLTGRANSPLHF
cdr3_nt: TGTGCCTGGACCAAGGACCTGACGGGACGTGCTAACTCACCCCTCCACTTT

j_call: TRBJ2-3
clone_size: -
v_call: TRBV7-6
d_call: TRBD1
cdr3_aa: CASSPPGQAEVDTQYF
cdr3_nt: TGTGCCAGCAGCCCCCCGGGACAGGCGGAGGTAGATACGCAGTATTTT

j_call: TRBJ2-1
clone_size: -
v_call: TRBV7-9
d_call: -
cdr3_aa: CASSLQGNEQFF
cdr3_nt: TGTGCCAGCAGCTTGCAGGGGAATGAGCAGTTCTTC

j_call: TRBJ2-3
clone_size: many
v_call: TRBV19
d_call: -
cdr3_aa: CASSPSLSASTDTQYF
cdr3_nt: TGTGCCAGTAGTCCTTCCCTTTCAGCTAGCACAGATACGCAGTATTTT

j_call: TRBJ1-3
clone_size: many
v_call: TRBV5-4
d_call: -
cdr3_aa: CASSRDSRAGNTIYF
cdr3_nt: TGTGCCAGCAGCAGGGACTCCCGCGCTGGAAACACCATATATTTT

j_call: TRBJ2-1
clone_size: -
v_call: TRBV20-1
d_call: TRBD2
cdr3_aa: CSAVRAGSYNEQFF
cdr3_nt: TGCAGTGCAGTGAGAGCGGGGTCCTACAATGAGCAGTTCTTC

j_call: TRBJ2-3
clone_size: many
v_call: TRBV6-2/TRBV6-3
d_call: -
cdr3_aa: CASTGGGGTQYF
cdr3_nt: TGTGCCAGCACCGGAGGCGGAGGGACGCAGTATTTT

j_call: TRBJ1-5
clone_size: -
v_call: TRBV20-1
d_call: -
cdr3_aa: CSASNGGGPNQPQHF
cdr3_nt: TGCAGTGCTAGTAACGGGGGGGGTCCCAATCAGCCCCAGCATTTT

j_call: TRBJ1-2
clone_size: many
v_call: TRBV7-8
d_call: -
cdr3_aa: CASSLRQGGGYTF
cdr3_nt: TGTGCCAGCAGCTTAAGGCAGGGAGGGGGCTACACCTTC

j_call: TRBJ2-2
clone_size: -
v_call: TRBV12-2
d_call: -
cdr3_aa: CASRLGSRNTGELFF
cdr3_nt: TGTGCAAGTCGCTTAGGCAGCCGGAACACCGGGGAGCTGTTTTTT

j_call: TRBJ2-7
clone_size: -
v_call: TRBV14
d_call: TRBD1
cdr3_aa: CASSHGTGGYEQYF
cdr3_nt: TGTGCCAGCAGCCATGGGACAGGGGGGTACGAGCAGTACTTC

j_call: TRBJ2-1
clone_size: many
v_call: TRBV7-2
d_call: TRBD2
cdr3_aa: CASSSGLGVDEQFF
cdr3_nt: TGTGCCAGCAGCTCGGGACTAGGGGTCGATGAGCAGTTCTTC

j_call: TRBJ2-7
clone_size: -
v_call: TRBV5-6
d_call: -
cdr3_aa: CASSLGADGGYEQYF
cdr3_nt: TGTGCCAGCAGCCTCGGCGCGGACGGGGGATACGAGCAGTACTTC

j_call: TRBJ2-1
clone_size: -
v_call: TRBV20-1
d_call: TRBD2
cdr3_aa: CSAPSSGRGEQFF
cdr3_nt: TGCAGTGCCCCGAGTAGCGGGAGGGGTGAGCAGTTCTTC

j_call: TRBJ2-1
clone_size: medium-sized
v_call: TRBV25-1
d_call: TRBD1
cdr3_aa: CASSDGQGTLHNEQFF
cdr3_nt: TGTGCCAGCAGTGATGGACAGGGGACGCTTCACAATGAGCAGTTCTTC

j_call: TRBJ1-5
clone_size: many
v_call: TRBV4-2
d_call: -
cdr3_aa: CASSQKEVHQPQHF
cdr3_nt: TGTGCCAGCAGCCAAAAGGAGGTCCATCAGCCCCAGCATTTT

j_call: TRBJ2-3
clone_size: many
v_call: TRBV5-1
d_call: TRBD2
cdr3_aa: CASSLVSGRSTDTQYF
cdr3_nt: TGCGCCAGCAGCTTGGTAAGCGGGAGGTCCACAGATACGCAGTATTTT

j_call: TRBJ1-4
clone_size: -
v_call: TRBV9
d_call: -
cdr3_aa: CASSAESRATNEKLFF
cdr3_nt: TGTGCCAGCAGCGCAGAATCGAGGGCAACTAATGAAAAACTGTTTTTT

j_call: TRBJ2-3
clone_size: -
v_call: TRBV20-1
d_call: -
cdr3_aa: CSARGAYSTDTQYF
cdr3_nt: TGCAGTGCTAGAGGAGCCTACAGCACAGATACGCAGTATTTT

j_call: TRBJ2-3
clone_size: many
v_call: TRBV11-2
d_call: -
cdr3_aa: CASSLGHGRDTQYF
cdr3_nt: TGTGCCAGCAGCTTAGGACACGGACGAGATACGCAGTATTTT

j_call: TRBJ2-7
clone_size: many
v_call: TRBV30
d_call: -
cdr3_aa: CAWSVQTATYEQYF
cdr3_nt: TGTGCCTGGAGTGTACAAACCGCAACCTACGAGCAGTACTTC

j_call: TRBJ2-2
clone_size: many
v_call: TRBV5-5
d_call: -
cdr3_aa: CASSLGTPNTGELFF
cdr3_nt: TGTGCCAGCAGCCTCGGGACACCCAACACCGGGGAGCTGTTTTTT

j_call: TRBJ2-3
clone_size: many
v_call: TRBV3-1
d_call: -
cdr3_aa: CASSHSVGTDTQYF
cdr3_nt: TGTGCCAGCAGCCATAGCGTAGGCACAGATACGCAGTATTTT

j_call: TRBJ1-4
clone_size: few
v_call: TRBV30
d_call: TRBD1
cdr3_aa: CAWSTGGMGEKLFF
cdr3_nt: TGTGCCTGGAGTACAGGGGGCATGGGTGAAAAACTGTTTTTT

j_call: TRBJ2-7
clone_size: many
v_call: TRBV28
d_call: -
cdr3_aa: CASSLPGAEEQYF
cdr3_nt: TGTGCCAGCAGTTTGCCGGGGGCGGAGGAGCAGTACTTC

j_call: TRBJ2-1
clone_size: few
v_call: TRBV7-7
d_call: TRBD2
cdr3_aa: CASSLAGGVYNEQFF
cdr3_nt: TGTGCTAGCAGCTTAGCGGGAGGCGTTTACAATGAGCAGTTCTTC

j_call: TRBJ1-2
clone_size: -
v_call: TRBV29-1
d_call: -
cdr3_aa: CSVEEPGCYGYTF
cdr3_nt: TGCAGCGTTGAAGAGCCAGGGTGCTATGGCTACACCTTC

j_call: TRBJ2-5
clone_size: many
v_call: TRBV11-3
d_call: -
cdr3_aa: CASSLGPDQETQYF
cdr3_nt: TGTGCCAGCAGCTTAGGGCCAGACCAAGAGACCCAGTACTTC

j_call: TRBJ2-2
clone_size: many
v_call: TRBV5-1
d_call: -
cdr3_aa: CASRGEGTSFGELFF
cdr3_nt: TGCGCCAGCAGGGGTGAGGGGACGAGCTTCGGGGAGCTGTTTTTT

j_call: TRBJ2-6
clone_size: many
v_call: TRBV6-4
d_call: -
cdr3_aa: CASSDTPSSGANVLTF
cdr3_nt: TGTGCCAGCAGCGATACTCCGAGCTCTGGGGCCAACGTCCTGACTTTC

j_call: TRBJ1-1
clone_size: many
v_call: TRBV6-6
d_call: TRBD1
cdr3_aa: CASSLTTGGTEAFF
cdr3_nt: TGTGCCAGCAGCTTGACGACAGGGGGGACTGAAGCTTTCTTT

j_call: TRBJ2-3
clone_size: many
v_call: TRBV7-3
d_call: -
cdr3_aa: CASSSQGGGLLNTQYF
cdr3_nt: TGTGCCAGCAGCTCGCAAGGGGGAGGCCTTTTGAATACGCAGTATTTT

j_call: TRBJ1-3
clone_size: many
v_call: TRBV19
d_call: -
cdr3_aa: CATKGAGLAGNTIYF
cdr3_nt: TGTGCCACCAAAGGAGCAGGGCTAGCTGGAAACACCATATATTTT

j_call: TRBJ2-3
clone_size: many
v_call: TRBV6-1
d_call: -
cdr3_aa: CASSVAGIGDTQYF
cdr3_nt: TGTGCCAGCAGTGTAGCCGGGATAGGGGATACGCAGTATTTT

j_call: TRBJ1-2
clone_size: many
v_call: TRBV28
d_call: TRBD1
cdr3_aa: CASSLTETGGGYGYTF
cdr3_nt: TGTGCCAGCAGTTTAACAGAAACAGGGGGCGGCTATGGCTACACCTTC

j_call: TRBJ2-6
clone_size: -
v_call: TRBV18
d_call: -
cdr3_aa: CASSPSRAGANVLTF
cdr3_nt: TGTGCCAGCTCACCATCAAGGGCTGGGGCCAACGTCCTGACTTTC

j_call: TRBJ1-1
clone_size: many
v_call: TRBV19
d_call: TRBD1
cdr3_aa: CASSIQGANEAFF
cdr3_nt: TGTGCCAGTAGTATTCAGGGGGCGAATGAAGCTTTCTTT

j_call: TRBJ1-2
clone_size: few
v_call: TRBV18
d_call: -
cdr3_aa: CASSPQMDGLYGYTF
cdr3_nt: TGTGCCAGCTCACCTCAAATGGACGGACTTTATGGCTACACCTTC

j_call: TRBJ2-4
clone_size: -
v_call: TRBV12-3/TRBV12-4
d_call: -
cdr3_aa: CASSAGRKNIQYF
cdr3_nt: TGTGCCAGCAGTGCGGGCCGAAAAAACATTCAGTACTTC

j_call: TRBJ2-7
clone_size: -
v_call: TRBV29-1
d_call: TRBD2
cdr3_aa: CSVESAGAHEQYF
cdr3_nt: TGCAGCGTTGAGTCAGCGGGAGCCCACGAGCAGTACTTC

j_call: TRBJ2-7
clone_size: many
v_call: TRBV11-2
d_call: TRBD2
cdr3_aa: CASSAQHQAGDEQYF
cdr3_nt: TGTGCCAGCAGCGCACAACATCAGGCGGGAGACGAGCAGTACTTC

j_call: TRBJ2-3
clone_size: many
v_call: TRBV6-1
d_call: -
cdr3_aa: CASSEAPGGGGTDTQYF
cdr3_nt: TGTGCCAGCAGTGAAGCGCCCGGGGGCGGAGGCACAGATACGCAGTATTTT

j_call: TRBJ1-1
clone_size: -
v_call: TRBV9
d_call: TRBD1
cdr3_aa: CASSARQGGGVEAFF
cdr3_nt: TGTGCCAGCAGCGCACGACAGGGCGGGGGAGTTGAAGCTTTCTTT

j_call: TRBJ2-3
clone_size: -
v_call: TRBV20-1
d_call: -
cdr3_aa: CSASLRQPTDTHYF
cdr3_nt: TGCAGTGCTTCTCTACGACAGCCCACGGATACGCACTATTTT

j_call: TRBJ1-4
clone_size: -
v_call: TRBV6-4
d_call: -
cdr3_aa: CASSDSGDEKLFF
cdr3_nt: TGTGCCAGCAGTGACTCGGGGGATGAAAAACTGTTTTTT

j_call: TRBJ1-4
clone_size: -
v_call: TRBV20-1
d_call: TRBD1
cdr3_aa: CSALDRGSEKLFF
cdr3_nt: TGCAGTGCTCTAGACAGGGGGAGTGAAAAACTGTTTTTT

j_call: TRBJ2-3
clone_size: -
v_call: TRBV20-1
d_call: TRBD2
cdr3_aa: CSAREPRRGGSTDTQYF
cdr3_nt: TGCAGTGCTAGAGAGCCACGCCGGGGGGGAAGCACAGATACGCAGTATTTT

j_call: TRBJ2-7
clone_size: many
v_call: TRBV6-2/TRBV6-3
d_call: TRBD2
cdr3_aa: CASSYELLAGDNYEQYF
cdr3_nt: TGTGCCAGCAGTTACGAACTCCTAGCGGGAGACAACTACGAGCAGTACTTC

j_call: TRBJ2-7
clone_size: many
v_call: TRBV28
d_call: -
cdr3_aa: CASSLLTASYEQYF
cdr3_nt: TGTGCCAGCAGTTTGCTGACAGCAAGCTACGAGCAGTACTTC

j_call: TRBJ2-7
clone_size: -
v_call: TRBV7-2
d_call: TRBD2
cdr3_aa: CASSQVGGSPGNEQYF
cdr3_nt: TGTGCCAGCAGCCAAGTCGGGGGGTCCCCTGGTAACGAGCAGTACTTC

j_call: TRBJ1-5
clone_size: -
v_call: TRBV15
d_call: -
cdr3_aa: CATSSDLTQPQHF
cdr3_nt: TGTGCCACCAGCAGTGATCTAACCCAGCCCCAGCATTTT

j_call: TRBJ1-1
clone_size: -
v_call: TRBV10-3
d_call: TRBD1
cdr3_aa: CAISEEGAGGAMNTEAFF
cdr3_nt: TGTGCCATCAGTGAAGAGGGGGCAGGGGGCGCGATGAACACTGAAGCGTTCTTT